A single T cell receptor (beta chain) is shown here with its context. There were no recent acute infections or vaccinations among the donors, who were healthy HIV-negative adults. This sample was included in a study of shared clonotypes between healthy human individuals. Background on the study: Researchers assigned three CD4 naive, three CD4 memory, two CD8 naive and one CD8 memory plate to each donor.

The J segment lost 10 bases and the V segment lost 3 bases, leaving 6 bases of the junction unmatched. Germline V lookup: CDR1 SGHRS, CDR2 YFSETQ. There are 14 residues in the CDR3. Using immunoSEQ multiplex PCR, the repertoire was profiled, and TCRdb retains in-frame clones only, with some absent. The sample includes over a million clones, around 74% of them seen just once. This TCR was recovered from a young man in good health. The sequenced sample was memory CD4+ T cells sorted from blood. Stated subset: CD45RA-negative fraction. The J gene is TRBJ2-7, the V gene TRBV5-1; the match to TRBD2 covers 14 bases. The CDR3 bases are TGCGCCAGCAGCTCGGGGACTAGCGGGAGCCCCCAGTACTTC. It is translated as CASSSGTSGSPQYF.